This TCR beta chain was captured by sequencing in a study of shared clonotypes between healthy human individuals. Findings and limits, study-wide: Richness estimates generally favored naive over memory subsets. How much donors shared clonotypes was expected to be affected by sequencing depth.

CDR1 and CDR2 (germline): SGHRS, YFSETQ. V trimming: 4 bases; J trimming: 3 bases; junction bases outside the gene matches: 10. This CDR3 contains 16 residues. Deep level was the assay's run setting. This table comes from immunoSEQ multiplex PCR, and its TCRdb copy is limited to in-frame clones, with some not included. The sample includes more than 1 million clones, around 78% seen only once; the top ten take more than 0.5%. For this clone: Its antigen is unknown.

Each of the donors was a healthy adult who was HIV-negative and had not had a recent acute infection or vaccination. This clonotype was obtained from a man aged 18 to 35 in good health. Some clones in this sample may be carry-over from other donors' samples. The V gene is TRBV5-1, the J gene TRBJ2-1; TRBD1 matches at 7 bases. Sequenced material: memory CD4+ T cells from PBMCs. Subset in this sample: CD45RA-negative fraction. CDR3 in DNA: TGCGCCAGCAGCCCGAACCTCGGACAGGTCTACAATGAGCAGTTCTTC. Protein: CASSPNLGQVYNEQFF.